What follows are 13 T cell receptor beta chains derived from one specimen sequenced in a study of beta chain features in type 1 diabetes. As every portion of the isolated RNA was reverse transcribed, the sequencing read expressed TCRB transcripts. TCRdb keeps only in-frame clones here, not all; method: immunoSEQ multiplex PCR. Here the sample spans a few hundred thousand clones, 10% to 15% being singletons. The specimen sequenced was naive CD4+ T cells from blood. These receptors all stem from a man younger than 35 in good health.

A word on this clone: Other DNA sequences in the sample encode the same CDR3. The chain combines TRBV30 with TRBJ2-5, with D possibly being TRBD2 (6 bases). V dropped 4 bases and J dropped 5 bases, with 8 bases sitting between them. The germline V gene has CDR1 GTSNPN and CDR2 SVGIG (reference sequence). The CDR3 length is 11 residues. The CDR3 region has the DNA TGTGCCTGGACGGCGGGGGAGACCCAGTACTTC. Amino acids: CAWTAGETQYF.

The rearrangement uses TRBV10-3 and TRBJ2-5, with D unclear. Germline lookup yields CDR1 ENHRY and CDR2 SYGVKD. The CDR3 runs 13 residues. With 10 bases removed from V and 1 base from J, the gap between germline ends came to 13 bases. The CDR3 sequence: CATATGLQETQYF. CDR3 nucleotide sequence: TGTGCCACGGCGACGGGTCTCCAAGAGACCCAGTACTTC.

This clone occurred a few times. The chain carries TRBV25-1 and TRBJ2-3, with 9 positions matching TRBD2. Germline V gene data show CDR1 as MGHDK and CDR2 as SYGVNS. The trim removed 4 bases at V and 3 bases at J, leaving 8 bases unmatched. The CDR3 consists of 16 residues. CDR3 in DNA: TGTGCCAGCAGTGGGCCACAGGGACTAGCTACAGATACGCAGTATTTT. Translation: CASSGPQGLATDTQYF. The full variable domain, with the rest looked up from reference TRBV25-1 and TRBJ2-3, is EADIYQTPRYLVIGTGKKITLECSQTMGHDKMYWYQQDPGMELHLIHYSYGVNSTEKGDLSSESTVSRIRTEHFPLTLESARPSHTSQYLCASSGPQGLATDTQYFGPGTRLTVL.

This clone was recorded a few times. CDR3 sequence (DNA): TGTGCCAGTAGTATTGCCCAGGCCTACAATGAGCAGTTCTTC. It encodes CASSIAQAYNEQFF. J is TRBJ2-1 and V is TRBV19; D is undetermined. From germline, CDR1 is LNHDA and CDR2 SQIVND (reference sequence). The CDR3 length is 14 residues. V was cut by 3 bases and J by 2 bases, with 8 bases left in between.

The chain uses TRBV7-9 and TRBJ2-3; 11 bases are a match to TRBD2. V shed 4 bases and J 0 bases; nucleotides not matched to a gene: 3. Germline V gives CDR1 SEHNR, CDR2 FQNEAQ (reference sequence). The length of the CDR3 is 16 residues. DNA for the CDR3: TGTGCCAGCAGCTCTTTAGCGGGGGGGAGCACAGATACGCAGTATTTT. Translation: CASSSLAGGSTDTQYF.

This chain joins TRBV7-2 and TRBJ1-4; 9 bases align to TRBD1. CDR3 length: 14 amino acids. The V and J ends lost 7 bases and 7 bases, in that order; junction bases with no gene match: 7. CDR1 and CDR2 from the germline V gene are SGHTA and FQGNSA. In nucleotides, the CDR3 is TGTGCCAGCAACCCGGGACAGGGCAGTGAAAAACTGTTTTTT. This encodes CASNPGQGSEKLFF. The full variable domain, with the rest looked up from reference TRBV7-2 and TRBJ1-4, is GAGVSQSPSNKVTEKGKDVELRCDPISGHTALYWYRQSLGQGLEFLIYFQGNSAPDKSGLPSDRFSAERTGGSVSTLTIQRTQQEDSAVYLCASNPGQGSEKLFFGSGTQLSVL.

This clone occurred a few times. The rearrangement links TRBV4-2 to TRBJ2-6, with 10 bases matching TRBD1. CDR3 length: 23 residues. Germline CDR1 is LGHNA and CDR2 is YNFKEQ. Germline trimming cut 0 bases from V and 4 bases from J; bases unmatched to any gene: 21. For the CDR3, the DNA is TGTGCCAGCAGCCAAGATTCTGTGATTCTGGGACAGGGGTTGTATTCCGGGGCCAACGTCCTGACTTTC. Translated: CASSQDSVILGQGLYSGANVLTF.

The rearrangement links TRBV7-2 to TRBJ2-5, with a weak D call TRBD2 (5 bases). V shed 7 bases and J shed 2 bases, with 17 bases lying between them. Looked up from germline, CDR1 is SGHTA and CDR2 is FQGNSA. The CDR3 extends over 15 amino acids. The chain's CDR3 is CASTPPGWGQETQYF. The CDR3 coding sequence is TGTGCCAGCACCCCTCCGGGGTGGGGACAAGAGACCCAGTACTTC.

The V and J genes are TRBV7-3 and TRBJ2-1; 7 bases are a match to TRBD2. CDR1 SGHTA and CDR2 FQGTGA come from the germline V gene. This CDR3 spans 15 amino acids. The trim removed 2 bases at V and 5 bases at J, leaving 6 bases unmatched. The CDR3 DNA sequence: TGTGCCAGCAGCTTAGGTCTAGCGGTCGACAATGAGCAGTTCTTC. Its translation is CASSLGLAVDNEQFF.

In its sample, this clone was seen a few times. The chain combines TRBV30 with TRBJ1-1; D is undetermined. Trimming pared 2 bases from V and 1 base from J, leaving 11 bases between. Germline lookup yields CDR1 GTSNPN and CDR2 SVGIG (reference sequence). This CDR3 is built from 14 residues. Here the CDR3 DNA reads TGTGCCTGGAGTAAACGCGGCGCGAACACTGAAGCTTTCTTT. The encoded protein is CAWSKRGANTEAFF.

CDR3 in DNA: TGTGCCAGCAGCGTAGAGGGCAGGGGGAGAGGGGAGCAGTTCTTC. This gives the protein CASSVEGRGRGEQFF. The chain uses TRBV9 and TRBJ2-1, with 7 bases fitting TRBD1. Germline V CDR1 and CDR2: SGDLS, YYNGEE. The CDR3 runs 15 residues. The V segment lost 0 bases and the J segment 10 bases; nucleotides outside the gene matches: 10.

This sequence joins TRBV5-1 and TRBJ2-2, with 11 nucleotides matching TRBD2. CDR3 size: 17 residues. CDR1 SGHRS and CDR2 YFSETQ come from the germline V gene. The V and J ends lost 4 bases and 8 bases, in that order; junction bases with no gene match: 13. The CDR3 is CASSLTSGALFAGELFF. In DNA, the CDR3 is TGCGCCAGCAGCCTGACTAGCGGGGCCCTCTTTGCGGGGGAGCTGTTTTTT.

This clone was detected a few times. This chain links TRBV28 with TRBJ1-1, with a possible D match to TRBD1 (5 bases). The CDR3 extends over 14 amino acids. In germline, CDR1 is MDHEN, CDR2 SYDVKM. V shed 5 bases and J shed 2 bases, with 12 bases lying between them. The CDR3 DNA reads as TGTGCCAGCAGTCCCCGACAGAGAAACACTGAAGCTTTCTTT. This encodes CASSPRQRNTEAFF.